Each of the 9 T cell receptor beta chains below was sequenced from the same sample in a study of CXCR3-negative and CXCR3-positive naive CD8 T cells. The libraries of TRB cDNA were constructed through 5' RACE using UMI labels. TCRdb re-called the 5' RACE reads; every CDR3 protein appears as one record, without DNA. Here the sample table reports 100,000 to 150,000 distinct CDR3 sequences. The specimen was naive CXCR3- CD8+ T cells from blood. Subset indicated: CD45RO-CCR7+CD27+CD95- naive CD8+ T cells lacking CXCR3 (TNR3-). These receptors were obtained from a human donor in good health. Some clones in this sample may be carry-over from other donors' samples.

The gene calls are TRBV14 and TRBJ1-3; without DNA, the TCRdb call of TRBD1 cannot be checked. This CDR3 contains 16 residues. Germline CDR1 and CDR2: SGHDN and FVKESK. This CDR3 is CASSQPTPGLGNTIYF.

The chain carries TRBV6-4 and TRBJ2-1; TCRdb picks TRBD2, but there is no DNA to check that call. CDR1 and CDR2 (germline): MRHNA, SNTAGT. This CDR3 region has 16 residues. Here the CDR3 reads CASSDSTSGGHNEQFF.

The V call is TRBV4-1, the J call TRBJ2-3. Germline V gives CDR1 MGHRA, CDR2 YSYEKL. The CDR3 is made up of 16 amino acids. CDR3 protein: CASSQVYASGTDTQYF.

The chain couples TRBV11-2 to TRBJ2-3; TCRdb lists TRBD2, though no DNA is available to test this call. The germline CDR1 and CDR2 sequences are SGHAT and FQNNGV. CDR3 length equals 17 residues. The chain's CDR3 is CASSLPGLAGGPPTQYF.

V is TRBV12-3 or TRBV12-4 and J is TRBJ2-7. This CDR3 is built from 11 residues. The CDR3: CASSPGYEQYF.

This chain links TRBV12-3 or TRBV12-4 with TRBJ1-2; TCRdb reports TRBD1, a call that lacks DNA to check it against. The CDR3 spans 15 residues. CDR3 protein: CASRPRGYSNYGYTF.

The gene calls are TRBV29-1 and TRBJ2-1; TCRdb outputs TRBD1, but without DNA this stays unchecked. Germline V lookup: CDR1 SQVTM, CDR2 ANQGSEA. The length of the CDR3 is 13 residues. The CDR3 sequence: CSVAEGAGDEQFF.

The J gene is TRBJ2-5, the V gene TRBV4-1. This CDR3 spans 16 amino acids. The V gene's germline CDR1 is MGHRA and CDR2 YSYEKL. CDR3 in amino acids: CASSQVSPNSQETQYF.

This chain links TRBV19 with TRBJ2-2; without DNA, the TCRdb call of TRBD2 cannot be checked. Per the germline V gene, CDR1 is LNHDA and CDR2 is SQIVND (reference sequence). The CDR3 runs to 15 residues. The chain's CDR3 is CASWDRRGSTGELFF.